Below are 17 T cell receptor beta chains sequenced from a single sample in a study of shared clonotypes between healthy human individuals. TCRdb's copy holds only in-frame clones and misses some; the assay was immunoSEQ multiplex PCR. The sample includes just over 2,000,000 clones, roughly 94% of them seen just once. The sequencing sample was made of naive CD4+ T cells sorted from blood. Subset defined: CD45RA+ positively selected. Source of these receptors: a man aged 18 to 30 in good health.

The V call is TRBV6-1, the J call TRBJ1-2, with a possible D match to TRBD1 (5 bases). Germline assignment: CDR1 MNHNS and CDR2 SASEGT. V lost 0 bases, J lost 1 base, and 12 bases lay in between. The CDR3 consists of 16 residues. CDR3 in DNA: TGTGCCAGCAGTGAAGCGCCGGGGCCCAGTAACTATGGCTACACCTTC. Its protein product is CASSEAPGPSNYGYTF.

The gene calls are TRBV2 and TRBJ2-7; D remains unclear. The CDR3 sequence is 14 residues long. Germline V gives CDR1 SNHLY, CDR2 FYNNEI. Trimming removed 8 bases at V and 0 bases at J, with 14 bases between. CDR3 amino acids: CASQTDRSSYEQYF. CDR3 DNA: TGTGCCAGCCAGACCGATCGTAGCTCCTACGAGCAGTACTTC. Supplemented by reference TRBV2 and TRBJ2-7, the full variable domain reads EPEVTQTPSHQVTQMGQEVILRCVPISNHLYFYWYRQILGQKVEFLVSFYNNEISEKSEIFDDQFSVERPDGSNFTLKIRSTKLEDSAMYFCASQTDRSSYEQYFGPGTRLTVT.

The V gene is TRBV4-1, the J gene TRBJ2-2; 8 nucleotides align to TRBD2. Trimming cost V 2 bases and J 6 bases; bases outside gene matches: 8. This CDR3 spans 16 amino acids. Germline CDR1 reads MGHRA; CDR2 reads YSYEKL. CDR3 region: CASSQPTSDLAGELFF. CDR3 in DNA: TGCGCCAGCAGCCAACCGACTAGCGACCTGGCCGGGGAGCTGTTTTTT.

This clone was recorded only once. V and J are TRBV7-2 and TRBJ2-5; D may be TRBD2 (5 bases). From germline, CDR1 is SGHTA and CDR2 FQGNSA. The V end lost 0 bases, the J end lost 3 bases, and 5 bases lay between the germline ends. The CDR3 contains 13 residues. The CDR3 sequence: CASSLAREETQYF. Written as DNA, the CDR3 is TGTGCCAGCAGCTTAGCGAGGGAAGAGACCCAGTACTTC. Combining the CDR3 with reference TRBV7-2 and TRBJ2-5 gives the whole variable domain GAGVSQSPSNKVTEKGKDVELRCDPISGHTALYWYRQSLGQGLEFLIYFQGNSAPDKSGLPSDRFSAERTGGSVSTLTIQRTQQEDSAVYLCASSLAREETQYFGPGTRLLVL.

This clone was seen a single time. This specimen includes other DNA sequences encoding the same CDR3. V is TRBV10-3 and J is TRBJ2-3, with D possibly being TRBD1 or TRBD2 (5 bases each). CDR1 and CDR2 from the germline V gene are ENHRY and SYGVKD. The V end lost 10 bases, the J end lost 2 bases, and 10 bases lay between the germline ends. The CDR3 runs 12 residues. The CDR3 region is CATRGTTDTQYF. DNA of the CDR3: TGTGCCACCCGAGGGACCACAGATACGCAGTATTTT.

V is TRBV4-2 and J is TRBJ2-3, with D maybe TRBD1 (5 bases). The germline V gene has CDR1 LGHNA and CDR2 YNFKEQ. The CDR3 runs to 15 residues. V was pared by 5 bases and J by 3 bases, with 15 bases between. The CDR3 DNA reads as TGTGCCAGCAGCGAACAGGTAGTAGGAACAGATACGCAGTATTTT. Translated: CASSEQVVGTDTQYF.

The V and J genes are TRBV7-9 and TRBJ1-3; possible D gene TRBD1, 5 bases. CDR1 and CDR2 from the germline V gene are SEHNR and FQNEAQ (reference sequence). This CDR3 spans 16 amino acids. Trimming removed 2 bases at V and 2 bases at J, with 13 bases between. Here the CDR3 reads CASSLTQVLTGNTIYF. CDR3 bases: TGTGCCAGCAGCTTAACACAGGTTTTAACTGGAAACACCATATATTTT.

The chain uses TRBV19 and TRBJ1-2; D gene uncertain. Trimming pared 7 bases from V and 2 bases from J, leaving 11 bases between. Germline V gene sequence: CDR1 LNHDA, CDR2 SQIVND (reference sequence). The CDR3 spans 13 residues. The CDR3 is CASTLPGNYGYTF. The DNA for the CDR3 is TGTGCCAGTACCCTGCCCGGGAACTATGGCTACACCTTC.

The chain has TRBV7-2 and TRBJ1-2; possible D gene TRBD1, 6 bases. The CDR3 is 13 residues long. Between the trimmed V and J ends, which lost 5 bases and 7 bases, there was a span of 14 bases. Germline V CDR1 and CDR2: SGHTA, FQGNSA. CDR3 in DNA: TGTGCCAGCAGCCGGGGGGGGGCGGCTGGCTACACCTTC. Residues: CASSRGGAAGYTF.

This CDR3 reads CAWGQGRGTDTQYF. CDR3 DNA: TGTGCCTGGGGACAGGGGCGCGGCACAGATACGCAGTATTTT. The rearrangement links TRBV30 to TRBJ2-3, with TRBD1 matching over 9 bases. CDR1 and CDR2 (germline): GTSNPN, SVGIG (reference sequence). The junction had 4 bases not matched to a gene; V was cut back by 5 bases and J by 1 base. The CDR3 is made up of 14 amino acids. The entire variable domain, with the rest obtained from reference TRBV30 and TRBJ2-3, is as follows: SQTIHQWPATLVQPVGSPLSLECTVEGTSNPNLYWYRQAAGRGLQLLFYSVGIGQISSEVPQNLSASRPQDRQFILSSKKLLLSDSGFYLCAWGQGRGTDTQYFGPGTRLTVL.

V gene TRBV10-3 combines with J gene TRBJ1-6; possible D gene TRBD1, 6 bases. Per the germline V gene, CDR1 is ENHRY and CDR2 is SYGVKD. This CDR3 is built from 14 residues. V was trimmed by 0 bases and J by 10 bases, leaving 10 bases between them. CDR3 DNA: TGTGCCATCAGTGAGTCTATAGGGGGATCACCCCTCCACTTT. This encodes CAISESIGGSPLHF.

In the case of this clone: Additional DNA sequences in this sample encode the identical CDR3. The chain links TRBV7-6 to TRBJ2-1, with 10 bases fitting TRBD2. The length of the CDR3 is 16 residues. V shed 4 bases and J 1 base; nucleotides not matched to a gene: 4. CDR1 is SGHVS, CDR2 FNYEAQ, per germline. CDR3 bases: TGTGCCAGCAGCTCTGGACTAGCGGAATCCTACAATGAGCAGTTCTTC. The encoded protein is CASSSGLAESYNEQFF.

The chain couples TRBV6-5 to TRBJ2-1, with D maybe TRBD2 (6 bases). Germline V gene lookup returns CDR1 MNHEY and CDR2 SVGAGI. The CDR3 totals 15 residues. V was trimmed by 2 bases and J by 3 bases, leaving 11 bases between them. The DNA for the CDR3 is TGTGCCAGCAGTTACCGTCGGGAGTACTACAATGAGCAGTTCTTC. Translated, it gives CASSYRREYYNEQFF.

This clone is a singleton in its sample. The V call is TRBV18, the J call TRBJ1-1, with TRBD1 matching 9 bases. This CDR3 has 14 residues. Germline-derived CDR1 and CDR2 are KGHSH and LQKENI. With 5 bases clipped from V and 2 bases from J, the junction kept 3 bases outside the gene matches. The CDR3: CASSTGQGNTEAFF. CDR3 nucleotide sequence: TGTGCCAGCTCAACGGGACAGGGAAACACTGAAGCTTTCTTT.

This chain uses TRBV18 with TRBJ1-2; 11 bases are shared with TRBD1. After removal of 3 bases from V and 8 bases from J, the junction contained 11 bases not matched to a gene. This CDR3 contains 16 residues. CDR1 KGHSH and CDR2 LQKENI come from the germline V gene. The CDR3 nucleotides read TGTGCCAGCTCACCTCCGGGACAGGGGGGTAATATGGGCTACACCTTC. Translation: CASSPPGQGGNMGYTF.

The chain recombines TRBV10-2 with TRBJ2-7, with D maybe TRBD2 (6 bases). CDR3 length equals 14 residues. Germline V gene sequence: CDR1 WSHSY, CDR2 SAAADI. V lost 4 bases and J 4 bases, leaving 14 bases between the germline ends. Here the CDR3 reads CASSALSGGYEQYF. The DNA for the CDR3 is TGCGCCAGCAGTGCCTTGAGCGGAGGGTACGAGCAGTACTTC.

This chain uses TRBV5-5 with TRBJ1-3; 9 nucleotides match TRBD1. Germline CDR1 SGHKS, CDR2 YYEKEE (reference sequence). CDR3 size: 15 residues. The V gene end was trimmed by 4 bases and the J gene end by 2 bases; junction bases not matched to a gene: 4. CDR3 residues: CASSITGGAGNTIYF. DNA of the CDR3: TGTGCCAGCAGCATAACAGGGGGCGCTGGAAACACCATATATTTT.